This T cell receptor beta chain was documented in a study of blood T cell repertoires in COVID-19. Whole-study context: Acute and convalescent COVID-19 samples came from the United States, Italy and Spain. The cDNA or gDNA used as material had been derived from T cells, B-cell-depleted T cells, or PBMCs.

Clones were sequenced by immunoSEQ multiplex PCR, and TCRdb holds only the in-frame ones, with some missing. The sample carries 270,000 or so clones, over 75% recorded once. CDR1 and CDR2 from the germline V gene are MGHDK and SYGVNS. The CDR3 contains 14 residues. V lost 1 base and J 2 bases, leaving 8 bases between the germline ends. This clone has just a few counts. The same CDR3 arises from other DNA sequences in this sample as well. The sequenced material came from peripheral blood. This receptor was taken from a human donor in a cohort sampled during active COVID-19. The chain carries TRBV25-1 and TRBJ1-2; D is perhaps TRBD1 (6 bases). Written as DNA, the CDR3 is TGTGCCAGCAGTGAATCAGGGGACAACTATGGCTACACCTTC. Protein: CASSESGDNYGYTF.